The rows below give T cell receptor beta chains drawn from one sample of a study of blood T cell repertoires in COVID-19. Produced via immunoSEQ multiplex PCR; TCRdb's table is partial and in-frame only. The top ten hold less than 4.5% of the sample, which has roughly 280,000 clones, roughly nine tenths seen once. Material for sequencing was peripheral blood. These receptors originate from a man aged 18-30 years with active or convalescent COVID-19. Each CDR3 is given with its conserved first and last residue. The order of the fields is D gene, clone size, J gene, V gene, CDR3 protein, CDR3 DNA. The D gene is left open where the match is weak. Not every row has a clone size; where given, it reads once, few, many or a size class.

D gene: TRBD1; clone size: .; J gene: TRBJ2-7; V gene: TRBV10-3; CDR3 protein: CAISRTGRFHEQYF; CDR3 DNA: TGTGCCATCAGTCGGACAGGGAGATTCCACGAGCAGTACTTC
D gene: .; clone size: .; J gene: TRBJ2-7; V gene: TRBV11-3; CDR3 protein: CASSLRTVGYEQYF; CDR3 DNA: TGTGCCAGCAGCCTCCGGACAGTAGGCTACGAGCAGTACTTC
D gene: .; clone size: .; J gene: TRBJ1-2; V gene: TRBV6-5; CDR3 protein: CASTVSQGPDYGYTF; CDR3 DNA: TGTGCCAGCACTGTATCGCAGGGCCCCGACTATGGCTACACCTTC
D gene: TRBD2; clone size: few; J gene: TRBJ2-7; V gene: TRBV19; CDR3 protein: CASSIAGGYEQYF; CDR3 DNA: TGTGCCAGTAGTATTGCGGGGGGCTACGAGCAGTACTTC
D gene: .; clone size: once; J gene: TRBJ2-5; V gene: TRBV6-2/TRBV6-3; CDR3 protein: CASSETRASRETQYF; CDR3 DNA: TGTGCCAGCAGCGAGACTAGGGCCTCCCGGGAGACCCAGTACTTC
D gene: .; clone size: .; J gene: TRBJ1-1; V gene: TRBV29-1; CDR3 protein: CSAHQGNTEAFF; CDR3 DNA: TGCAGCGCCCACCAGGGGAACACTGAAGCTTTCTTT
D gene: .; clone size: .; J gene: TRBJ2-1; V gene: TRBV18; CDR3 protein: CASSPTTSINEQFF; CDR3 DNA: TGTGCCAGCTCACCCACGACTAGTATCAATGAGCAGTTCTTC
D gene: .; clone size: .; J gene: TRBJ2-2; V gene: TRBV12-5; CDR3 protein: CASGLGGLSDGELFF; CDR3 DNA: TGTGCTAGTGGTTTGGGAGGCCTGAGCGACGGGGAGCTGTTTTTT
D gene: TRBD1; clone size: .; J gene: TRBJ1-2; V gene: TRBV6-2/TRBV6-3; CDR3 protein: CASSYRDRVHGYTF; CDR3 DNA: TGTGCCAGCAGTTACCGGGACAGGGTTCATGGCTACACCTTC
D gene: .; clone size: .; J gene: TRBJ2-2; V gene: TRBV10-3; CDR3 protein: CAIRRGNTGELFF; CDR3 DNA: TGTGCCATAAGACGGGGGAACACCGGGGAGCTGTTTTTT
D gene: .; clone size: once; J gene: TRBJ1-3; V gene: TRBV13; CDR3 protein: CASSRTGRGNTIYF; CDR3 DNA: TGTGCCAGCAGTCGAACAGGGAGAGGAAACACCATATATTTT
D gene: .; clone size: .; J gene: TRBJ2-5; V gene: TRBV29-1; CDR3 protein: CSVERETQYF; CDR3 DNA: TGCAGCGTTGAACGGGAGACCCAGTACTTC
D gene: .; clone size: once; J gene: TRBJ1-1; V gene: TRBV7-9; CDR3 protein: CASSLLAQVGTEAFF; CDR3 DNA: TGTGCCAGCAGCTTACTGGCGCAGGTTGGCACTGAAGCTTTCTTT
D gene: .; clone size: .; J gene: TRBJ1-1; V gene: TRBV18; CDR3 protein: CASSRNPGTAELEAFF; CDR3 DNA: TGTGCCAGCTCACGCAACCCAGGCACCGCCGAACTGGAAGCTTTCTTT
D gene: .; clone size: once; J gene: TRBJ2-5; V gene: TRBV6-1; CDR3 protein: CASSDGGGGNAQETQYF; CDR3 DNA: TGTGCCAGCAGTGATGGAGGCGGGGGCAACGCCCAAGAGACCCAGTACTTC
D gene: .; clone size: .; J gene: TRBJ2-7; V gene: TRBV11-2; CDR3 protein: CASSLLSGLAYEQYF; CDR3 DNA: TGTGCCAGCAGCTTACTGTCCGGACTCGCCTACGAGCAGTACTTC
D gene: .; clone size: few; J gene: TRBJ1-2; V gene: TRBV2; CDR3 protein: CASRLDSSYGYTF; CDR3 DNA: TGTGCCAGCAGACTAGATTCTTCGTATGGCTACACCTTC
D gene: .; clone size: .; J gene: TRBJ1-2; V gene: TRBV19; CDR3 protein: CASSIGATGNGYTF; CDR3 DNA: TGTGCCAGTAGTATAGGGGCGACAGGAAATGGCTACACCTTC
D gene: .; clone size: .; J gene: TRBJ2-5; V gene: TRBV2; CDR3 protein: CASSLDPGVREETQYF; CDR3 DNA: TGTGCCAGCAGTTTAGATCCAGGGGTTAGGGAAGAGACCCAGTACTTC
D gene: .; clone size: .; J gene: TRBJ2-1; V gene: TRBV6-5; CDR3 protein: CASRLGRGNINEQFF; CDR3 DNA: TGTGCCAGCAGACTGGGACGCGGGAACATCAATGAGCAGTTCTTC
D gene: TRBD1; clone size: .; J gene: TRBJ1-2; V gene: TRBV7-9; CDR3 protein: CASSPQGADYGYTF; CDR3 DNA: TGTGCCAGCAGCCCCCAGGGGGCCGACTATGGCTACACCTTC
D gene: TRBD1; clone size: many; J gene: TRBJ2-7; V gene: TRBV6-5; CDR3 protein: CASSQRTGGSYEQYF; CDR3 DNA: TGTGCCAGCAGTCAAAGGACAGGGGGCTCCTACGAGCAGTACTTC
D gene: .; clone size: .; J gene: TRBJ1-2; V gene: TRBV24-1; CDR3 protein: CATSDYREGGYTF; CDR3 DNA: TGTGCCACCAGTGATTACAGGGAAGGCGGCTACACCTTC
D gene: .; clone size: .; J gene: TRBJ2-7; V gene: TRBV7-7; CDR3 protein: CASSLEQGYEQYF; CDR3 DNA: TGTGCTAGCAGCTTGGAACAGGGCTACGAGCAGTACTTC
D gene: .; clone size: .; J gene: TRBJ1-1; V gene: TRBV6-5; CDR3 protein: CASYMNTEAFF; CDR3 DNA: TGTGCCAGCTACATGAACACTGAAGCTTTCTTT
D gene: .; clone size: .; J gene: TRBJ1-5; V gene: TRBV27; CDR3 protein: CASSLTSGLVQPQHF; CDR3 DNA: TGTGCCAGCAGTTTAACGTCAGGGTTGGTTCAGCCCCAGCATTTT
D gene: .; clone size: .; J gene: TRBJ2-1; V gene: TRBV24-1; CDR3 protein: CATGNWDSGPGNEQFF; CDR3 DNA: TGTGCCACCGGCAACTGGGACAGCGGGCCTGGCAATGAGCAGTTCTTC
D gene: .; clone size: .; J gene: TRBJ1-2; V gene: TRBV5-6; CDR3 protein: CASMKGNPNYGYTF; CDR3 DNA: TGTGCCAGTATGAAGGGGAATCCAAACTATGGCTACACCTTC
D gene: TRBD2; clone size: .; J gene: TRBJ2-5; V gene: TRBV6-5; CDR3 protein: CASHARLARQETQYF; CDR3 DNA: TGTGCCAGCCACGCCCGACTAGCGCGACAAGAGACCCAGTACTTC
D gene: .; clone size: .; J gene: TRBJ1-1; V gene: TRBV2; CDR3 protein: CASGGGGAFF; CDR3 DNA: TGTGCCAGCGGAGGAGGCGGAGCTTTCTTT
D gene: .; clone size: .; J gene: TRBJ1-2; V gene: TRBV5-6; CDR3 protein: CASSFSGNQGYTF; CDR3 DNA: TGTGCCAGCAGCTTTTCCGGGAACCAGGGCTACACCTTC
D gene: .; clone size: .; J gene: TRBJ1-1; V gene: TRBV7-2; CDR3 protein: CASSLVPLDEAFF; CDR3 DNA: TGTGCCAGCAGCTTAGTGCCTCTAGATGAAGCTTTCTTT